This T cell receptor beta chain was captured by sequencing in a study of control samples from healthy donors and cancer patients. In germline, CDR1 is LGHDT, CDR2 YNNKEL (reference sequence). V lost 4 bases, J lost 4 bases, and 13 bases lay in between. The CDR3 has 14 residues. The data were produced by immunoSEQ multiplex PCR, yet TCRdb's version contains in-frame clones alone and is incomplete. The sample has about 150,000 clones; about 93% are singletons. The specimen was blood. This receptor was taken from a man aged 50 or older in good health. The chain is built from TRBV3-1 (or the pseudogene TRBV3-2) and TRBJ1-1, with D possibly TRBD1 on 5 matching bases. As DNA, the CDR3 is TGTGCCAGCAGCCCCCGCAGGGTTGTCACTGAAGCTTTCTTT. The encoded protein is CASSPRRVVTEAFF.